This TCR beta chain was identified during a study of blood T cell repertoires in COVID-19. For the study at large: The samples span acute and convalescent COVID-19 from the United States, Italy and Spain.

The table came from immunoSEQ multiplex PCR; TCRdb's copy has only in-frame clones and leaves some out. In the table there are some 61,000 clones, about nine tenths of which are singletons. This CDR3 contains 14 residues. Trimming took 3 bases from V and 4 from J, leaving 9 bases between them. Per germline, CDR1 KGHDR and CDR2 SFDVKD. The chain has TRBV24-1 and TRBJ1-5, with a possible D match to TRBD1 (5 bases). Sequenced input: peripheral blood. The origin of this receptor is a young man with acute or convalescent COVID-19. The CDR3 protein is CATSDTGTNQPQHF. CDR3 DNA sequence: TGTGCCACCAGTGATACTGGGACTAATCAGCCCCAGCATTTT.